The 8 T cell receptor beta chains given below trace back to one sample, sequenced in a study of blood T cells in healthy people across ages. Together with a sample-barcoded 5' primer, a J-beta primer mix was included in a second PCR lasting roughly 6 to 12 cycles. TCRdb ran MiXCR on the 5' RACE reads and lists one entry per CDR3 protein. The data hold around 690,000 distinct CDR3 sequences, with roughly three fifths observed a single time. The sample comprised blood. All receptors come from a man in his 60s in good health.

The V gene is TRBV6-6, the J gene TRBJ2-7; D gene unclear. The CDR3 runs to 15 residues. CDR1 and CDR2 (germline): MNHNY, SVGAGI (reference sequence). V lost 5 bases and J lost 2, with 16 bases in between. The CDR3: CASSPSVGSAYEQYF. The DNA for the CDR3 is TGTGCCAGCAGTCCCTCCGTGGGCAGTGCCTACGAGCAGTACTTC.

CDR3 DNA: TGTGCCAGCAGTCGCCGGGCCCCGGGTGAAAAACTGTTTTTT. Its translation: CASSRRAPGEKLFF. The chain recombines TRBV6-1 with TRBJ1-4; D is uncertain. Deletions cut 5 bases from V and 7 bases from J, with 14 bases between. Germline V gene lookup returns CDR1 MNHNS and CDR2 SASEGT. The CDR3 extends over 14 amino acids.

V gene TRBV12-3 or TRBV12-4 combines with J gene TRBJ1-2; weak D call: TRBD1 (5 bases). The CDR3 has 14 residues. The V end lost 7 bases, the J end lost 4 bases, and 16 bases lay between the germline ends. The CDR3, as DNA: TGTGCCAGCAAGAGGTCAGGGCCAAGCTATGGCTACACCTTC. Protein product: CASKRSGPSYGYTF.

The chain joins TRBV4-2 to TRBJ2-1; 11 bases agree with TRBD2. The CDR3 has 17 residues. CDR1 and CDR2 from the germline V gene are LGHNA and YNFKEQ. The V and J ends lost 3 bases and 0 bases, in that order; junction bases with no gene match: 4. The CDR3 here is CASSHPGLADSYNEQFF. The CDR3, as DNA: TGTGCCAGCAGCCATCCGGGACTAGCGGACTCCTACAATGAGCAGTTCTTC.

This clonotype came up a few times. This chain joins TRBV5-6 and TRBJ2-7; a weak D match, TRBD2 (6 bases). The J call is uncertain, as TRBJ2-5 better fits the DNA end. The V gene's germline CDR1 is SGHDT and CDR2 YYEEEE. The CDR3 is 11 residues long. CDR3 sequence (DNA): TGTGCCAGCAGCGGGAGGTGGACCCAGTACTTC. This encodes CASSGRWTQYF.

The V and J genes are TRBV10-3 and TRBJ1-2; 7 nucleotides agree with TRBD1. CDR3 length: 13 amino acids. V was pared by 5 bases and J by 3 bases, with 3 bases of the junction left unmatched. The germline CDR1 and CDR2 sequences are ENHRY and SYGVKD. The CDR3 coding sequence is TGTGCCATCAGTCAGGGGGGTGACTATGGCTACACCTTC. This gives the protein CAISQGGDYGYTF.

The chain joins TRBV5-1 to TRBJ1-2; D may be TRBD1 (6 bases). The germline CDR1 and CDR2 sequences are SGHRS and YFSETQ. The CDR3 spans 14 residues. Trimming took 3 bases from V and 7 from J, leaving 16 bases between them. The CDR3 here is CASSSRQDPPGYTF. The CDR3 nucleotides are TGCGCCAGCAGCTCAAGACAGGACCCTCCTGGCTACACCTTC.

Only a few counts were recorded for this clonotype. V and J are TRBV15 and TRBJ1-5; D gene ambiguous. The CDR3 consists of 12 residues. The ends were cut back, 1 base at V and 3 bases at J, with 1 base in the middle. CDR1 is LNHNV, CDR2 YYDKDF, per germline (reference sequence). CDR3 protein: CATSRANQPQHF. In nucleotides, the CDR3 is TGTGCCACCAGCAGAGCCAATCAGCCCCAGCATTTT.